This T cell receptor (beta chain) was sequenced during a study of blood T cell repertoires in COVID-19. Study at large: PBMCs, B-cell-depleted T cells, or T cells were the source of the cDNA or gDNA that made up the material.

Germline V gene lookup returns CDR1 MDHEN and CDR2 SYDVKM. The CDR3 sequence is 15 residues long. With 5 bases clipped from V and 4 bases from J, the junction kept 9 bases outside the gene matches. Cohort placement rested on clinical history that participants reported themselves. Donors in Cohort 3 who had recovered were those with two negative PCRs, healthcare professional clearance, or resolution of their symptoms. TCRdb keeps only in-frame clones here, not all; method: immunoSEQ multiplex PCR. The table has about 380,000 clones, around 89% seen once. Sequencing used PBMCs or T cells enriched from blood (not recorded which). The TCR comes from a woman aged 18-30 years who had recovered from COVID-19. The rearrangement links TRBV28 to TRBJ1-1; 8 nucleotides line up with TRBD1. The CDR3 is CASSTGQGGVTEAFF. The CDR3 DNA is TGTGCCAGCAGTACCGGACAGGGTGGAGTCACTGAAGCTTTCTTT.